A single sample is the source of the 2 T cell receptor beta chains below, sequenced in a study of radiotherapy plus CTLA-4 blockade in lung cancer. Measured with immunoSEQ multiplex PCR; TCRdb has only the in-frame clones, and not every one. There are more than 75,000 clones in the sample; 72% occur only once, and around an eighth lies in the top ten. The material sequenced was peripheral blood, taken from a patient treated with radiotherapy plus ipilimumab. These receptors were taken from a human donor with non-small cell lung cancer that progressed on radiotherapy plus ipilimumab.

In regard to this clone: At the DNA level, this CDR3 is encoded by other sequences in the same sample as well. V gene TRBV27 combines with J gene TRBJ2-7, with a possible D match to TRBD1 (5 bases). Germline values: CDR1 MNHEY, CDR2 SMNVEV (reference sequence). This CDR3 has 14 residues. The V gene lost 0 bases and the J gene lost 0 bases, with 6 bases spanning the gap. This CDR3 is CASSLSTDSYEQYF. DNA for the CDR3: TGTGCCAGCAGTTTATCGACAGACTCCTACGAGCAGTACTTC.

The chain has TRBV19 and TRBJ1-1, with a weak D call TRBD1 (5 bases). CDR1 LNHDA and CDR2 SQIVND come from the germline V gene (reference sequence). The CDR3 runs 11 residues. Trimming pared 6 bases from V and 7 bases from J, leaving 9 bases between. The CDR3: CASRSTGEAFF. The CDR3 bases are TGTGCCAGTAGGTCAACAGGTGAAGCTTTCTTT.